A single sample gave rise to the 16 T cell receptor beta chains below, sequenced in a study of shared clonotypes between healthy human individuals. Profiling relied on immunoSEQ multiplex PCR, and the TCRdb table lists in-frame clones only, not all of them. Altogether 800,000 to 1,200,000 clones are present, around 82% being singletons, with the ten largest covering 0.4% to 0.55%. The source material was memory CD4+ T cells from PBMCs. Subset described: CD45RA-negative fraction. The receptors were gathered from a man younger than 35 in good health. Some clones in this sample may be carry-over from other donors' samples.

This clone was counted once. This chain joins TRBV6-5 and TRBJ2-7; TRBD1 agrees at 10 bases. Trimming at V came to 4 bases and at J to 7 bases, leaving 10 bases not matched to a gene. The CDR3 contains 15 residues. CDR1 is MNHEY and CDR2 is SVGAGI in the germline V gene. As DNA, the CDR3 is TGTGCCAGCAGTTCTTCCGGGACAGGGGCCGAGGAGCAGTACTTC. Its translation is CASSSSGTGAEEQYF.

V and J are TRBV4-3 and TRBJ2-3; D is undetermined. Deletions cut 3 bases from V and 11 bases from J, with 21 bases between. Germline loops: CDR1 LGHNA, CDR2 YSLEER. The CDR3 loop spans 15 amino acids. CDR3 nucleotide sequence: TGCGCCAGCAGCCAGATTCGGGCAACACGAACCCGGCAGTATTTT. Its translation: CASSQIRATRTRQYF.

This clone was seen more than once but under ten times. The rearrangement uses TRBV25-1 and TRBJ1-2; D may be TRBD1 (5 bases). The germline V and J ends were trimmed by 4 bases and 2 bases, with 14 bases remaining between them. This CDR3 spans 15 amino acids. Germline V gives CDR1 MGHDK, CDR2 SYGVNS. The CDR3 loop is CASSGWGDGNYGYTF. The CDR3 bases are TGTGCCAGCAGTGGCTGGGGGGACGGGAACTATGGCTACACCTTC.

The V call is TRBV7-8, the J call TRBJ1-2, with unresolved D. This CDR3 region has 13 residues. The germline CDR1 and CDR2 sequences are SGHVS and FQNEAQ. The ends were cut back, 2 bases at V and 4 bases at J, with 8 bases in the middle. The CDR3 nucleotides are TGTGCCAGCAGCTTACCCGGGATCTATGGCTACACCTTC. The encoded protein is CASSLPGIYGYTF.

Written as DNA, the CDR3 is TGTGCCAGCAGCTTACCAGGAGGCAATCAGCCCCAGCATTTT. The encoded protein is CASSLPGGNQPQHF. The chain combines TRBV7-9 with TRBJ1-5; D not certain. Germline V lookup: CDR1 SEHNR, CDR2 FQNEAQ (reference sequence). Trimming removed 2 bases from V and 2 bases from J, with 7 bases in between. CDR3 length: 14 amino acids. The full variable domain, rest sourced from reference TRBV7-9 and TRBJ1-5, is DTGVSQNPRHKITKRGQNVTFRCDPISEHNRLYWYRQTLGQGPEFLTYFQNEAQLEKSRLLSDRFSAERPKGSFSTLEIQRTEQGDSAMYLCASSLPGGNQPQHFGDGTRLSIL.

This clone was recorded only once. The chain has TRBV2 and TRBJ2-3; TRBD1 might be the D (7 bases). The CDR3 spans 14 residues. CDR1 is SNHLY and CDR2 is FYNNEI in the germline V gene. V lost 5 bases and J lost 0, with 9 bases in between. The CDR3 sequence: CASSSGGSTDTQYF. Here the CDR3 DNA reads TGTGCCAGCAGTTCAGGGGGGAGCACAGATACGCAGTATTTT. Full variable domain (missing parts from reference TRBV2 and TRBJ2-3): EPEVTQTPSHQVTQMGQEVILRCVPISNHLYFYWYRQILGQKVEFLVSFYNNEISEKSEIFDDQFSVERPDGSNFTLKIRSTKLEDSAMYFCASSSGGSTDTQYFGPGTRLTVL.

The rearrangement joins TRBV11-3 to TRBJ2-1, with TRBD1 matching over 8 bases. Germline V gene sequence: CDR1 SGHNT, CDR2 YENEEA. This CDR3 comprises 17 residues. V lost 5 bases to trimming and J lost 2 bases; unmatched junction nucleotides: 11. The CDR3 reads CASSPRTGGKPYNEQFF. Here the CDR3 DNA reads TGTGCCAGCAGCCCGCGAACAGGGGGGAAGCCCTACAATGAGCAGTTCTTC.

This sequence joins TRBV19 and TRBJ2-3, with D maybe TRBD1 (6 bases). Trimming removed 1 base at V and 2 bases at J, with 10 bases between. The CDR3 sequence is 15 residues long. Germline V CDR1 and CDR2: LNHDA, SQIVND (reference sequence). The CDR3 DNA is TGTGCCAGTAGTATAGGGGACACCTTCACAGATACGCAGTATTTT. As protein: CASSIGDTFTDTQYF. Drawing the rest from reference TRBV19 and TRBJ2-3, the complete variable domain is DGGITQSPKYLFRKEGQNVTLSCEQNLNHDAMYWYRQDPGQGLRLIYYSQIVNDFQKGDIAEGYSVSREKKESFPLTVTSAQKNPTAFYLCASSIGDTFTDTQYFGPGTRLTVL.

This clone showed up many times. V and J are TRBV4-2 and TRBJ1-2; D gene unclear. Germline values: CDR1 LGHNA, CDR2 YNFKEQ. This CDR3 contains 14 residues. V was cut by 1 base and J by 0 bases, with 6 bases left in between. The CDR3 protein is CASSQGTANYGYTF. The CDR3 bases are TGTGCCAGCAGCCAAGGAACAGCTAACTATGGCTACACCTTC.

The chain recombines TRBV29-1 with TRBJ2-1; 7 nucleotides line up with TRBD1. V shed 2 bases and J 6 bases; nucleotides not matched to a gene: 7. CDR3 size: 14 residues. CDR1 and CDR2 from the germline V gene are SQVTM and ANQGSEA. CDR3 region: CSVESRTGGNEQFF. In DNA form, the CDR3 reads TGCAGCGTTGAATCTAGGACAGGCGGCAATGAGCAGTTCTTC.

V is TRBV4-2 and J is TRBJ2-7; the match to TRBD2 covers 10 bases. The germline V gene encodes CDR1 LGHNA and CDR2 YNFKEQ. The V segment lost 3 bases and the J segment 7 bases; nucleotides outside the gene matches: 12. The CDR3 has 16 residues. CDR3 amino acids: CASSQGSSGRSGEQYF. DNA of the CDR3: TGTGCCAGCAGCCAGGGGTCTAGCGGGAGAAGTGGAGAGCAGTACTTC.

The J gene is TRBJ1-3, the V gene TRBV30; D gene unclear. The germline V and J ends were trimmed by 1 base and 9 bases, with 10 bases remaining between them. Germline CDR1 is GTSNPN and CDR2 is SVGIG (reference sequence). The CDR3 sequence is 12 residues long. CDR3 protein: CAWSATVGTIYF. The CDR3 region has the DNA TGTGCCTGGAGTGCTACCGTGGGCACCATATATTTT. Full variable domain (remainder filled in from reference TRBV30 and TRBJ1-3): SQTIHQWPATLVQPVGSPLSLECTVEGTSNPNLYWYRQAAGRGLQLLFYSVGIGQISSEVPQNLSASRPQDRQFILSSKKLLLSDSGFYLCAWSATVGTIYFGEGSWLTVV.

This clone was recorded once. The V gene is TRBV6-5, the J gene TRBJ2-2; D is unclear. V was trimmed by 2 bases and J by 6 bases, leaving 7 bases between them. From germline, CDR1 is MNHEY and CDR2 SVGAGI. This CDR3 is 13 amino acids long. The CDR3 loop is CASSYVPPGELFF. CDR3 sequence (DNA): TGTGCCAGCAGTTACGTTCCTCCCGGGGAGCTGTTTTTT.

This chain uses TRBV11-2 with TRBJ1-2; TRBD1 agrees at 11 bases. V dropped 8 bases and J dropped 3; count of bases not matched to a gene: 8. The CDR3 contains 15 residues. Per germline, CDR1 SGHAT and CDR2 FQNNGV. Here the CDR3 reads CASREGQGVYYGYTF. CDR3 DNA sequence: TGTGCCAGCCGTGAGGGACAGGGGGTCTACTATGGCTACACCTTC.

This clone was picked up a small number of times. The chain couples TRBV28 to TRBJ2-3, with 8 bases that match TRBD2. This CDR3 comprises 14 residues. J lost 10 bases, V lost 3 bases, and 9 bases had no gene match. The germline gives CDR1 MDHEN, CDR2 SYDVKM. The CDR3 reads CASSLSGTRVAQYF. For the CDR3, the DNA is TGTGCCAGCAGTTTGTCTGGGACTAGAGTAGCGCAGTATTTT. The whole variable domain, remainder taken from reference TRBV28 and TRBJ2-3, is DVKVTQSSRYLVKRTGEKVFLECVQDMDHENMFWYRQDPGLGLRLIYFSYDVKMKEKGDIPEGYSVSREKKERFSLILESASTNQTSMYLCASSLSGTRVAQYFGPGTRLTVL.

The rearrangement joins TRBV6-1 to TRBJ2-7; D is undetermined. CDR3 length: 14 amino acids. The V end lost 2 bases, the J end lost 4 bases, and 12 bases lay between the germline ends. Germline lookup yields CDR1 MNHNS and CDR2 SASEGT. CDR3 sequence (DNA): TGTGCCAGCAGTGAATCAACAAGAATTTACGAGCAGTACTTC. Amino acids: CASSESTRIYEQYF.